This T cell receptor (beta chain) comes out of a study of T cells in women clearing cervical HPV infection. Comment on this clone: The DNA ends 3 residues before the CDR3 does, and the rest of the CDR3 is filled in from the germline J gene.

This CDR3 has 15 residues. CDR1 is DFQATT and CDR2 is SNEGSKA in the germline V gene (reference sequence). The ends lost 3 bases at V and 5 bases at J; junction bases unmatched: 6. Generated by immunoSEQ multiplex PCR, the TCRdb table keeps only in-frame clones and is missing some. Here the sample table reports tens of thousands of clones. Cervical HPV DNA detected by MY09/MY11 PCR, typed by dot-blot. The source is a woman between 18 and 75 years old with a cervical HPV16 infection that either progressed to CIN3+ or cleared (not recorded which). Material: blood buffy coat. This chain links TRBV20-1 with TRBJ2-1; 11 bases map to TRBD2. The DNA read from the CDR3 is TGCAGTGCTAGTGGTGGGACTAGCGGAAACAATGAG. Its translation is CSASGGTSGNNE. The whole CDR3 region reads CSASGGTSGNNEQFF.